These 25 T cell receptor beta chains were sequenced from one sample in a study of T-cell memory formation after mild COVID-19. TCRdb re-derived calls from the 5' RACE reads in MiXCR, one entry per CDR3 protein. The repertoire holds more than 350,000 distinct CDR3 sequences, with about 17% as singletons. The specimen sequenced was PBMCs or a T cell subset sorted from them (not recorded which). The receptors come from a man aged 18 to 30 who had mild COVID-19 (a few samples of this study predate the infection). Cell type and time point are not known.

The chain combines TRBV28 with TRBJ2-3; TRBD2 aligns across 7 bases. The CDR3 loop spans 15 amino acids. J was trimmed by 3 bases and V by 2 bases; bases with no gene match: 5. The germline V gene encodes CDR1 MDHEN and CDR2 SYDVKM. CDR3 sequence reads: CASSLEVGGTDTQYF. DNA for the CDR3: TGTGCCAGCAGTTTAGAGGTGGGGGGGACAGATACGCAGTATTTT. Variable domain in full (rest from reference TRBV28 and TRBJ2-3): DVKVTQSSRYLVKRTGEKVFLECVQDMDHENMFWYRQDPGLGLRLIYFSYDVKMKEKGDIPEGYSVSREKKERFSLILESASTNQTSMYLCASSLEVGGTDTQYFGPGTRLTVL.

This clonotype has only a few counts. The J gene is TRBJ2-7, the V gene TRBV25-1; D remains unclear. Trimming cost V 3 bases and J 3 bases, with 9 bases left between them. CDR1 and CDR2 from the germline V gene are MGHDK and SYGVNS. CDR3 length: 13 residues. CDR3 protein: CASSEPDDYEQYF. The CDR3 region has the DNA TGTGCCAGCAGTGAGCCAGACGACTACGAGCAGTACTTC.

The genes are TRBV6-1 and TRBJ2-1; D is perhaps TRBD1 (5 bases). The CDR3 is 12 residues long. Trimming removed 6 bases from V and 6 bases from J, with 9 bases in between. CDR1 is MNHNS and CDR2 is SASEGT in the germline V gene. For the CDR3, the DNA is TGTGCCAGCAGCTTAGGGGCCAATGAGCAGTTCTTC. Translating gives CASSLGANEQFF.

There are a few counts of this clonotype. This chain uses TRBV6-1 with TRBJ1-2, with TRBD1 matching 8 bases. This CDR3 comprises 13 residues. V shed 5 bases and J 4 bases; nucleotides not matched to a gene: 3. Germline CDR1 and CDR2: MNHNS and SASEGT. DNA of the CDR3: TGTGCCAGCAGTTTGGACAGGGTCTATGGCTACACCTTC. This encodes CASSLDRVYGYTF.

This chain joins TRBV9 and TRBJ2-1; 10 nucleotides align to TRBD2. This CDR3 is built from 16 residues. V shed 3 bases and J 4 bases; nucleotides not matched to a gene: 7. Germline V gene sequence: CDR1 SGDLS, CDR2 YYNGEE. DNA for the CDR3: TGTGCCAGCAGCGCTAGCGGGGGAGCCTCTTACAATGAGCAGTTCTTC. Translated, it gives CASSASGGASYNEQFF.

This clonotype was seen more than once but under ten times. J is TRBJ2-1 and V is TRBV5-1, with 8 bases aligning to TRBD2. This CDR3 comprises 15 residues. V was pared by 1 base and J by 8 bases, with 8 bases of the junction left unmatched. Germline CDR1 and CDR2: SGHRS and YFSETQ. CDR3 nucleotides: TGCGCCAGCAGCTTGAGGGCGGGGGGATCCGATGAGCAGTTCTTC. The encoded protein is CASSLRAGGSDEQFF.

This clonotype was seen only a few times. The chain joins TRBV20-1 to TRBJ1-4; D is ambiguous. The CDR3 covers 14 residues. V was pared by 1 base and J by 4 bases, with 10 bases between. Germline V gene lookup returns CDR1 DFQATT and CDR2 SNEGSKA (reference sequence). The CDR3 reads CSARVVGINEKLFF. DNA of the CDR3: TGCAGTGCTAGAGTTGTGGGGATTAATGAAAAACTGTTTTTT.

Worth noting for this clonotype: A much bigger clone sits one base away, suggesting this may be a read error. V usage is TRBV7-2 and J usage is TRBJ2-5; D remains unclear. The CDR3 has 15 amino acids. Looked up from germline, CDR1 is SGHTA and CDR2 is FQGNSA. This CDR3 is CARSLDSNPLETQYF. The CDR3 DNA is TGTGCCAGAAGCTTAGATTCTAATCCCCTGGAGACCCAGTACTTC.

The chain employs TRBV7-2 and TRBJ1-6; weak D call: TRBD1 (6 bases). Germline-derived CDR1 and CDR2 are SGHTA and FQGNSA. V dropped 5 bases and J dropped 7 bases, with 15 bases sitting between them. CDR3 length: 15 residues. The CDR3 DNA sequence: TGTGCCAGCAGCCCCAAAGGGGGGCTAAATTCACCCCTCCACTTT. This encodes CASSPKGGLNSPLHF.

The rearrangement joins TRBV5-5 to TRBJ2-7, with D unclear. V lost 1 base and J 9 bases, leaving 11 bases between the germline ends. Germline V CDR1 and CDR2: SGHKS, YYEKEE (reference sequence). This CDR3 is built from 12 residues. The CDR3 DNA follows: TGTGCCAGCAGCTTGACGGATGTTGGGCAGTACGTC. This sequence encodes CASSLTDVGQYV.

V and J are TRBV12-3 or TRBV12-4 and TRBJ2-5; TRBD1 is a possible D gene (6 bases). Trimming removed 6 bases at V and 1 base at J, with 18 bases between. The CDR3 covers 16 residues. The CDR3 loop reads CASSPREGETQETQYF. CDR3 DNA sequence: TGTGCCAGCAGCCCTCGTGAGGGGGAAACCCAAGAGACCCAGTACTTC.

The V gene is TRBV6-1, the J gene TRBJ1-2; 8 bases align to TRBD1. The germline gives CDR1 MNHNS, CDR2 SASEGT. With V trimmed by 6 bases and J by 6 bases, 3 bases remained unmatched. The CDR3 has 12 amino acids. For the CDR3, the DNA is TGTGCCAGCAGGGACAGGGCCCATGGCTACACCTTC. Amino acids: CASRDRAHGYTF.

This clonotype was counted a few times. This chain joins TRBV4-1 and TRBJ2-1; D not certain. The CDR3 extends over 13 amino acids. Germline V gene data show CDR1 as MGHRA and CDR2 as YSYEKL. V gave up 1 base and J gave up 4 bases, with 5 bases separating them. This CDR3 is CASSQVDYNEQFF. The CDR3 DNA sequence: TGCGCCAGCAGCCAAGTCGATTACAATGAGCAGTTCTTC.

This clonotype has only a few counts. V gene TRBV6-6 combines with J gene TRBJ2-7, with 7 bases lining up with TRBD1. The germline V gene encodes CDR1 MNHNY and CDR2 SVGAGI (reference sequence). The CDR3 spans 13 residues. V gave up 5 bases and J gave up 2 bases; unmatched junction bases: 3. The CDR3 nucleotides read TGTGCCAGCAGTAGTCAGGGGGCCTACGAGCAGTACGTC. Translation: CASSSQGAYEQYV.

The V gene is TRBV12-3 or TRBV12-4, the J gene TRBJ2-1, with D perhaps TRBD1 (6 bases). V was shortened by 7 bases and J by 6 bases, with 22 bases between the two germline ends. The CDR3 extends over 16 amino acids. CDR3 coding DNA: TGTGCCAGCACCGATATTGGGGGCTTGGCAGCCAATGAGCAGTTCTTC. Its protein is CASTDIGGLAANEQFF.

The chain couples TRBV7-8 to TRBJ2-2, with a possible D match to TRBD2 (7 bases). The V and J ends lost 1 base and 3 bases respectively, with 15 bases between them. The V gene's germline CDR1 is SGHVS and CDR2 FQNEAQ. CDR3 size: 17 residues. The CDR3 spells CASSLVLIGGHTGELFF. The DNA of the CDR3 is TGTGCCAGCAGCTTAGTGCTGATCGGGGGGCACACCGGGGAGCTGTTTTTT.

This clonotype has just a few counts. The CDR3, as DNA: TGTGCCAGCAGCTTAAGGGCAGGGACGAACACCGGGGAGCTGTTTTTT. Protein sequence: CASSLRAGTNTGELFF. J is TRBJ2-2 and V is TRBV7-3; TRBD1 is a possible D gene (5 bases). Germline V gene sequence: CDR1 SGHTA, CDR2 FQGTGA. V lost 1 base and J lost 0, with 9 bases in between. The CDR3 extends over 16 amino acids.

The CDR3: CASSPTGGDGNEQFF. The CDR3 DNA reads TGTGCCAGCAGCCCTACTGGGGGGGATGGCAATGAGCAGTTCTTC. V and J are TRBV5-4 and TRBJ2-1, with TRBD2 identical over 7 bases. CDR3 length: 15 residues. CDR1 is SGHNT and CDR2 is YYREEE in the germline V gene (reference sequence). The V segment lost 4 bases and the J segment 6 bases; nucleotides outside the gene matches: 10.

The V call is TRBV5-1, the J call TRBJ2-7; TRBD1 matches at 10 bases. CDR3 size: 15 residues. Trimming took 0 bases from V and 1 from J; bases not matched to a gene: 1. Germline values: CDR1 SGHRS, CDR2 YFSETQ. The CDR3 spells CASSLADRGSYEQYF. The CDR3 DNA reads as TGCGCCAGCAGCTTGGCGGACAGGGGGTCCTACGAGCAGTACTTC.

This clonotype occurred a few times. The chain is built from TRBV20-1 and TRBJ2-7; 15 bases agree with TRBD2. Germline values: CDR1 DFQATT, CDR2 SNEGSKA (reference sequence). The CDR3 extends over 15 amino acids. J lost 9 bases, V lost 5 bases, and 11 bases had no gene match. The CDR3 DNA sequence: TGCAGTGCTGCCACCGGGACTAGCGGGGGGTATATGCAGTACGTC. Translating it yields CSAATGTSGGYMQYV.

This clonotype has only a few counts. The genes are TRBV9 and TRBJ2-7, with D maybe TRBD1 (6 bases). Germline V lookup: CDR1 SGDLS, CDR2 YYNGEE. Trimming shortened V by 4 bases and J by 3 bases, and 14 bases separated the two germline ends. The CDR3 has 14 amino acids. CDR3 bases: TGTGCCAGCAGCCCCAGGGACACCATCTACGAGCAGTACTTC. Its translation is CASSPRDTIYEQYF.

This clonotype occurred a few times. V is TRBV20-1 and J is TRBJ1-5; TRBD1 is a possible D gene (6 bases). Trimming removed 6 bases from V and 6 bases from J, with 15 bases in between. The CDR3 spans 13 residues. The germline V gene encodes CDR1 DFQATT and CDR2 SNEGSKA (reference sequence). The CDR3: CSAEIGGSQPQHF. The CDR3 DNA reads as TGCAGTGCCGAGATAGGGGGGAGTCAGCCCCAGCATTTT.

This clonotype has ten or more counts. The V gene is TRBV4-2, the J gene TRBJ2-3; D might be TRBD1 (8 bases). Trimming took 3 bases from V and 1 from J, leaving 20 bases between them. The CDR3 consists of 18 residues. Germline V gene sequence: CDR1 LGHNA, CDR2 YNFKEQ. CDR3 amino acids: CASSHVSQGGPGTDTQYF. Here the CDR3 DNA reads TGTGCCAGCAGCCATGTTTCACAGGGGGGGCCGGGCACAGATACGCAGTATTTT.

The chain links TRBV7-2 to TRBJ2-5; 7 nucleotides align to TRBD2. The V gene's germline CDR1 is SGHTA and CDR2 FQGNSA. This CDR3 has 15 residues. V trimming: 0 bases; J trimming: 2 bases; junction bases outside the gene matches: 3. The CDR3 sequence: CASSLALAEQETQYF. The DNA of the CDR3 is TGTGCCAGCAGCTTAGCGCTAGCGGAACAAGAGACCCAGTACTTC.

V gene TRBV5-1 combines with J gene TRBJ2-2, with D possibly called TRBD1 or TRBD2 (6 bases each). The germline gives CDR1 SGHRS, CDR2 YFSETQ. With 4 bases removed from V and 4 bases from J, the gap between germline ends came to 17 bases. This CDR3 contains 16 residues. The CDR3 is CASSPPEGGFTGELFF. The CDR3 DNA sequence: TGCGCCAGCAGCCCACCAGAGGGGGGCTTCACCGGGGAGCTGTTTTTT.